This is a list of T cell receptor beta chains from one sample in a study of T cells after yellow fever vaccination. Using its own MiXCR run on the 5' RACE reads, TCRdb lists one record per CDR3 protein. The sample consists of some 300,000 distinct CDR3 sequences, about 7.8% of them appearing once. The specimen comprised PBMCs, sampled around 45 days after the first yellow fever vaccination. These TCRs come from a man between 18 and 29 years old who received the YFV17D yellow fever vaccine. Both conserved end residues are part of each CDR3. A D gene is named only where the DNA matches it firmly. For some rows the clone size is stated as once, few or many, or as a class when expanded; others skip it.

-	TRBJ2-1	TRBV5-1	few	TGCGCCAGCAGCTGGGACGGAGGATACTCCTACAATGAGCAGTTCTTC	CASSWDGGYSYNEQFF
-	TRBJ1-6	TRBV5-1	many	TGCGCCAGCGGCACAGGGAATTCACCCCTCCACTTT	CASGTGNSPLHF
TRBD2	TRBJ2-1	TRBV25-1	-	TGTGCCAGCAGTGAATATATGGGGGGGATGGCCTCCTACAATGAGCAGTTCTTC	CASSEYMGGMASYNEQFF
-	TRBJ2-7	TRBV18	-	TGTGCCAGCTCAGCTCCCGGGGTCTCCTACGAGCAGTACTTC	CASSAPGVSYEQYF
-	TRBJ2-5	TRBV18	many	TGTGCCAGCTCACCAGCGGGCGGAGACCACACCCAAGAGACCCAGTACTTC	CASSPAGGDHTQETQYF
TRBD1	TRBJ1-2	TRBV7-2	-	TGTGCCAGCAGCTTACAAAGGGGGCGGGTCAGCAGCTACACCTTC	CASSLQRGRVSSYTF
-	TRBJ2-3	TRBV5-1	many	TGCGCCAGCAGCTTGGTACAGCCAGATACGCAGTATTTT	CASSLVQPDTQYF
-	TRBJ1-1	TRBV24-1	few	TGTGCCACCAGCAACTGGAACACTGAAGCTTTCTTT	CATSNWNTEAFF
-	TRBJ2-3	TRBV5-6	few	TGTGCCAGCAGCTTGTGGGGATTAGAGTTGACAGATACGCAGTATTTT	CASSLWGLELTDTQYF
-	TRBJ2-3	TRBV7-2	few	TGTGCCAGCAGCTTAGTTCTTCGGACTCCCACAGATACGCAGTATTTT	CASSLVLRTPTDTQYF
-	TRBJ2-1	TRBV20-1	few	TGCAGTGCTAGAAGGGGATGGCCCCTCCCGTACAATGAGCAGTTCTTC	CSARRGWPLPYNEQFF
TRBD1	TRBJ2-5	TRBV19	-	TGTGCCAGTAGTCCAAACCCCGGGACAGGGAAAACGGCGTACCAAGAGACCCAGTACTTC	CASSPNPGTGKTAYQETQYF
-	TRBJ1-1	TRBV7-9	many	TGTGCCAGCAGAGTAGGGAATGGAGTAGACACTGAAGCTTTCTTT	CASRVGNGVDTEAFF
TRBD2	TRBJ2-1	TRBV7-2	many	TGTGCCAGCAGCCAGCGGGGGGGCCGTTTCGGTGAGCAGTTCTTC	CASSQRGGRFGEQFF
TRBD2	TRBJ2-1	TRBV7-9	few	TGTGCCAGCAGCCCCATGCGGGAGGAGCAGTTCTTC	CASSPMREEQFF
TRBD2	TRBJ2-3	TRBV6-1	-	TGTGCCAGCAGTCAAGCGGGGGACCTGGCAGATACGCAGTATTTT	CASSQAGDLADTQYF
TRBD1	TRBJ1-2	TRBV4-2	few	TGTGCCAGCAGCCAAGGGGATCAGGGGGATCGTGGCTACACCTTC	CASSQGDQGDRGYTF
TRBD2	TRBJ2-1	TRBV6-1	many	TGTGCCAGCAGTGAAAACAGCGGGGGATACAATGAGCAGTTCTTC	CASSENSGGYNEQFF
-	TRBJ2-1	TRBV12-3/TRBV12-4	-	TGTGCCAGCAGTTTACCAGGGGGGAGTCTCGGTGAGCAGTTCTTC	CASSLPGGSLGEQFF
TRBD1	TRBJ1-5	TRBV3-1	-	TGTGCCAGCAGCCATGGGACAGGGGGGGCTCAGCCCCAGCATTTT	CASSHGTGGAQPQHF
-	TRBJ2-1	TRBV5-1	-	TGCGCCAGCCGCTTTATCGGGGATGAGCAGTTCTTC	CASRFIGDEQFF
-	TRBJ1-4	TRBV7-2	-	TGTGCCAGCAGCTTTTCGGGGTCTAATGAAAAACTGTTTTTT	CASSFSGSNEKLFF
-	TRBJ1-2	TRBV6-1	-	TGTGCCAGCAGGTTCAGGACGAGAGATGGCTACACCTTC	CASRFRTRDGYTF
-	TRBJ1-6	TRBV27	-	TGTGCCAGCAGTCCAAAGGGGTCCTATAATTCACCCCTCCACTTT	CASSPKGSYNSPLHF
-	TRBJ2-5	TRBV29-1	few	TGCAGCGTTGACCCGGGTTCGGAGACCCAGTACTTC	CSVDPGSETQYF
-	TRBJ1-3	TRBV20-1	few	TGCAGTGCTAGAGATAGGAGGAGCTCTGGAAACACCATATATTTT	CSARDRRSSGNTIYF
TRBD2	TRBJ2-1	TRBV5-1	few	TGCGCCAGCAGCGTCCTAGCGGGGGGGCAGTATGAGCAGTTCTTC	CASSVLAGGQYEQFF
-	TRBJ1-5	TRBV10-3	-	TGTGCCGCAGGACCCCCTGATAGCAATCAGCCCCAGCATTTT	CAAGPPDSNQPQHF
TRBD1	TRBJ1-2	TRBV20-1	few	TGCAGTGCTAGCCCCTGGGACAGCCATGGCTACACCTTC	CSASPWDSHGYTF
-	TRBJ2-3	TRBV2	-	TGTGCCAGCAGTGAAATTGAGTGGGGGCCGATCACAGATACGCAGTATTTT	CASSEIEWGPITDTQYF
TRBD1	TRBJ1-2	TRBV5-1	many	TGCGCCAGCAGCTCGGGACAGGGCCACTATGGCTACACCTTC	CASSSGQGHYGYTF
-	TRBJ1-1	TRBV9	many	TGTGCCAGCAGCGCGGGGTGGGGACCTGAAGCTTTCTTT	CASSAGWGPEAFF
-	TRBJ1-3	TRBV30	-	TGTGCCCTGGAACGGACAGTCGGAAACACCATATATTTT	CALERTVGNTIYF
-	TRBJ1-6	TRBV20-1	-	TGCAGTGCTAGAGACACAGGGTCGGTTAAGAATTCACCCCTCCACTTT	CSARDTGSVKNSPLHF
TRBD1	TRBJ2-1	TRBV6-2/TRBV6-3	few	TGTGCCAGCAGTTTTGCAGAGATCCCGGGACAGGGGTGGAATGAGCAGTTCTTC	CASSFAEIPGQGWNEQFF
-	TRBJ2-2	TRBV20-1	many	TGCAGTGCTAGAGATGCTAGATACACCGGGGAGCTGTTTTTT	CSARDARYTGELFF
TRBD1	TRBJ2-3	TRBV6-2/TRBV6-3	few	TGTGCCAGCAGTTACTTCATGGACAGGGCAGGAGCGGATACGCAGTATTTT	CASSYFMDRAGADTQYF
-	TRBJ2-3	TRBV20-1	-	TGCAGTGCGAACAGGGAAACAGATACGCAGTATTTT	CSANRETDTQYF
TRBD2	TRBJ2-1	TRBV20-1	-	TGCAGTGCCCTTAGCGGGGGGGCATACAATGAGCAGTTCTTC	CSALSGGAYNEQFF
-	TRBJ2-4	TRBV3-1	many	TGTGCCAGCAGCCAAAGGGGCAGACAAAACATTCAGTACTTC	CASSQRGRQNIQYF